A selection of T cell receptor beta chains follows, all from one sample in a study of shared clonotypes between healthy human individuals. The data were produced by immunoSEQ multiplex PCR, yet TCRdb's version contains in-frame clones alone and is incomplete. The repertoire holds 600,000 or so clones, with 85% to 95% as singletons. The source material was naive CD8+ T cells sorted from blood. These receptors originate from a woman aged 25 to 39 in good health. Each CDR3 is given with its conserved first and last residue.

V gene	CDR3 protein
TRBV29-1	CSAISTANYGYTF
TRBV7-9	CASSLGFSGTDQPQHF
TRBV11-2	CASSSGRGQNEQFF
TRBV11-2	CASSLPEQGRGETQYF
TRBV7-9	CASSPVDRTSLSLFF
TRBV29-1	CSVWEGNEQYF
TRBV6-5	CASTLSDSGANVLTF
TRBV5-1	CASSRQREGPETQYF
TRBV7-9	CVTSGKTGGAFF
TRBV5-5	CASSNTGNYGYTF
TRBV27	CASNPRGGPGQPFWNQPQHF
TRBV7-9	CASSFGNTEAFF
TRBV5-8	CASNALYEQYF
TRBV28	CASSQRLAGGKETQYF
TRBV19	CASSSGLRDLYNEQFF
TRBV28	CASSLDRGDDTQYF
TRBV5-1	CASSSDITGELFF
TRBV23-1	CASSPGRNEQFF
TRBV6-1	CASIAGVGDEQYF
TRBV5-1	CASSLGGGSTDTQYF
TRBV10-3	CAINAGKASSYEQYF
TRBV7-2	CASSSSGGTLQDEQFF
TRBV2	CASSEGTNPSAEAFF
TRBV14	CASSQVFWEQYF
TRBV27	CASSLTSGTAPGELFF
TRBV5-1	CASSLEGGPSEGNEQFF
TRBV15	CATSRTTGGAGTGELFF
TRBV11-2	CASSLVTGTARGIQYF
TRBV7-9	CASSFSRALDEAFF
TRBV15	CATSRDRSTGELFF
TRBV2	CASRRGTASYNEQFF
TRBV28	CASSLVRGPSEATDTQYF
TRBV5-4	CASSQVTADGYTF
TRBV28	CATQIYQGNIQYF
TRBV5-4	CASSLGGNEQFF
TRBV29-1	CSVESGVGQPQHF